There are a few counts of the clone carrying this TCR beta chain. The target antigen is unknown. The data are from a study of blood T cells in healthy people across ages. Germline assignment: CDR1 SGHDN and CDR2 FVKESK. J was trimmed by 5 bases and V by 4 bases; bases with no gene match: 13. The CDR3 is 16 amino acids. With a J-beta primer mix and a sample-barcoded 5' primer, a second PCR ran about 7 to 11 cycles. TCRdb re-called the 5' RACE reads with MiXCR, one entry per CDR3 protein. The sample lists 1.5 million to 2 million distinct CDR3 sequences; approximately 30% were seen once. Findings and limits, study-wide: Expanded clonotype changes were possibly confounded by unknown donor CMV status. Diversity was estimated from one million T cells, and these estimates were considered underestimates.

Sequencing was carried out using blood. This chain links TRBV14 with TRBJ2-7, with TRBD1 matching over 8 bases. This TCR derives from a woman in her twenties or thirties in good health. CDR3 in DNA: TGTGCCAGCAGCCTGTCCCGGGACAGGATTGATAACGAGCAGTACTTC. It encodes CASSLSRDRIDNEQYF.